This TCR beta chain was sequenced for a study of breast tumors, draining lymph nodes, adjacent tissues. Study-wide points: Most tumor T cells seemingly derive from lymph node, then expand in tumor.

V lost 7 bases and J lost 7, with 13 bases in between. The CDR3 runs to 11 residues. Germline CDR1 DFQATT, CDR2 SNEGSKA (reference sequence). TCRdb used MiXCR to reprocess the multiplex PCR reads, holding one entry per CDR3 protein. Seen here are fewer than 25,000 distinct CDR3 sequences, about 70% observed once, and the top ten hold roughly a quarter. Remarks on this clonotype: Its antigen remains unidentified.

The receptor's source is a female donor with breast cancer. Some clones in this sample may be carry-over from other donors' samples. The chain recombines TRBV20-1 with TRBJ2-5; D call uncertain. The material sequenced was tumor-adjacent breast tissue. This CDR3 is CSVSSPGTQYF. CDR3 bases: TGCAGTGTTAGTTCCCCCGGGACCCAGTACTTC.